This T cell receptor beta chain was documented in a study of OX40 agonist ivuxolimab in advanced cancers. The repertoire was sequenced with immunoSEQ multiplex PCR; TCRdb's copy has only in-frame clones and lacks some. The repertoire holds some 17,000 clones, roughly 77% seen once, with roughly 24% in the top ten. V lost 5 bases and J lost 0; bases outside the gene matches: 7. Germline CDR1 and CDR2: SGHVS and FNYEAQ. This CDR3 is built from 15 residues. This receptor was obtained from an adult with an advanced solid tumor such as melanoma, head and neck, liver or kidney cancer. Sequencing used CD4+ or CD8+ T cells sorted from blood, obtained in a trial of the OX40 agonist ivuxolimab. The chain uses TRBV7-6 and TRBJ2-7, with 7 bases that match TRBD1. The CDR3 region has the DNA TGTGCCAGCAGCAGATCAGGACAGGTCTCCTACGAGCAGTACTTC. It translates to CASSRSGQVSYEQYF. The whole variable domain, filled in from reference TRBV7-6 and TRBJ2-7, reads GAGVSQSPRYKVTKRGQDVALRCDPISGHVSLYWYRQALGQGPEFLTYFNYEAQQDKSGLPNDRFSAERPEGSISTLTIQRTEQRDSAMYRCASSRSGQVSYEQYFGPGTRLTVT.